The source of this T cell receptor (beta chain) is a study of blood T cells in healthy people across ages. The germline CDR1 and CDR2 sequences are SGHNT and YYREEE (reference sequence). The CDR3 has 14 residues. Through a sample-barcoded 5' primer and a J-beta primer mix, a second PCR was run for roughly 6 to 11 cycles. TCRdb redid the calling of the 5' RACE reads with MiXCR, one entry per CDR3 protein. The sample yields about 1.4 million distinct CDR3 sequences, around 59% seen once. A word on this clonotype: At one of its ends the junction is not consistent with the germline gene, which may arise from a read error.

This rearrangement joins TRBV5-4 to TRBJ2-1, with D perhaps matching TRBD1 (5 bases). Sequencing input: blood. The TCR was taken from a man younger than 35 in good health. The CDR3 sequence is CASNLGTGHNEQFF. The DNA for the CDR3 is TGTGCCAGCAACTTGGGTACAGGCCACAATGAGCAGTTCTTC.